This entry describes one TCR beta chain. Antigen unknown. The entry originates in a study of T cells in narcolepsy. The study, taken as a whole, reports: Healthy controls reportedly lacked the autoreactive clonotypes serially found in patients' blood.

TCRdb's copy holds only in-frame clones and misses some; the assay was immunoSEQ multiplex PCR. The table shows fewer than 40,000 clones, with roughly four fifths occurring only once. Germline V gene data show CDR1 as SGHRS and CDR2 as YFSETQ. This CDR3 has 15 residues. V was cut by 4 bases and J by 0 bases, with 10 bases left in between. V gene TRBV5-1 combines with J gene TRBJ2-2, with D perhaps matching TRBD1 (5 bases). The sample consisted of memory (CD45RA-) CD4+ T cells from blood. The origin of this receptor is a human donor in good health. The CDR3 region is CASSIKTANTGELFF. The DNA of the CDR3 is TGCGCCAGCAGCATAAAGACAGCGAACACCGGGGAGCTGTTTTTT. Supplemented by reference TRBV5-1 and TRBJ2-2, the full variable domain reads KAGVTQTPRYLIKTRGQQVTLSCSPISGHRSVSWYQQTPGQGLQFLFEYFSETQRNKGNFPGRFSGRQFSNSRSEMNVSTLELGDSALYLCASSIKTANTGELFFGEGSRLTVL.